The 9 T cell receptor beta chains below come from one sample, sequenced in a study of blood T cells in healthy people across ages. Primed by a sample-barcoded 5' primer and a J-beta primer mix, a second PCR proceeded for 7 to 11 cycles. Each CDR3 protein gets one entry after TCRdb re-called the 5' RACE reads with MiXCR. The table includes about 2 million distinct CDR3 sequences, around half detected once. Sequenced material: blood. The source of these receptors is a woman between 40 and 50 years old in good health.

This clonotype appeared a few times. The gene calls are TRBV20-1 and TRBJ2-4; D possibly matches TRBD1 or TRBD2 (6 bases each). The J call may be incorrect, as the DNA end agrees better with TRBJ2-5. Per the germline V gene, CDR1 is DFQATT and CDR2 is SNEGSKA (reference sequence). The CDR3 contains 13 residues. The CDR3 DNA reads TGCAGTGCTGCACCTGGAGGGGGAGGGACCCAGTACTTC. Translation gives CSAAPGGGGTQYF.

This clonotype has more than one count but fewer than ten. The chain recombines TRBV10-3 with TRBJ2-3; D might be TRBD2 (6 bases). The CDR3 length is 15 residues. Germline V gives CDR1 ENHRY, CDR2 SYGVKD. Trimming pared 3 bases from V and 3 bases from J, leaving 13 bases between. The CDR3 DNA reads as TGTGCCATCAGTGAAGGCGGGGCGGGGACAGATACGCAGTATTTT. This sequence encodes CAISEGGAGTDTQYF.

This clonotype has a single count. This chain uses TRBV3-1 with TRBJ2-3; D possibly corresponds to TRBD1 (5 bases). Germline-derived CDR1 and CDR2 are LGHDT and YNNKEL (reference sequence). CDR3 length equals 13 residues. The germline V and J ends were trimmed by 3 bases and 7 bases, with 11 bases remaining between them. The CDR3 here is CASSQARANTQYF. CDR3 nucleotide sequence: TGTGCCAGCAGCCAGGCCAGGGCAAATACGCAGTATTTT.

In this sample, this clonotype turned up a few times. The genes are TRBV9 and TRBJ2-5; D unresolved. CDR1 SGDLS and CDR2 YYNGEE come from the germline V gene. This CDR3 has 15 amino acids. The V gene lost 0 bases and the J gene lost 1 base, with 10 bases spanning the gap. The DNA of the CDR3 is TGTGCCAGCAGCGTAGTCCCACAGACCCAAGAGACCCAGTACTTC. It translates to CASSVVPQTQETQYF.

This clonotype was recorded only once. V and J are TRBV14 and TRBJ1-1, with 7 bases identical to TRBD1. The CDR3 consists of 14 residues. Germline assignment: CDR1 SGHDN and CDR2 FVKESK. V lost 2 bases, J lost 4 bases, and 4 bases stayed unmatched. CDR3 protein: CASSQRQGPTEAFF. CDR3 DNA: TGTGCCAGCAGCCAAAGACAGGGCCCCACTGAAGCTTTCTTT. Together with reference TRBV14 and TRBJ1-1, the CDR3 gives the full variable domain: EAGVTQFPSHSVIEKGQTVTLRCDPISGHDNLYWYRRVMGKEIKFLLHFVKESKQDESGMPNNRFLAERTGGTYSTLKVQPAELEDSGVYFCASSQRQGPTEAFFGQGTRLTVV.

V is TRBV12-3 or TRBV12-4 and J is TRBJ1-6; D is ambiguous. The CDR3 contains 12 residues. V was cut by 8 bases and J by 8 bases, with 10 bases left in between. The CDR3, as DNA: TGTGCCAGCGCTACAGAATATTCACCCCTCCACTTT. Amino acids: CASATEYSPLHF.

The rearrangement uses TRBV29-1 and TRBJ2-1; D remains unclear. The CDR3 runs to 10 residues. The V end lost 7 bases, the J end lost 14 bases, and 15 bases lay between the germline ends. Germline CDR1 and CDR2: SQVTM and ANQGSEA. The CDR3 sequence is CSASGRGEFF. The CDR3 region has the DNA TGCAGCGCCTCCGGCCGTGGGGAGTTCTTC.

The chain uses TRBV7-9 and TRBJ2-5; tentative D call: TRBD1 (6 bases). The germline gives CDR1 SEHNR, CDR2 FQNEAQ (reference sequence). V was clipped by 4 bases and J by 1 base, with 13 bases between them. The CDR3 consists of 15 residues. CDR3 sequence (DNA): TGTGCCAGCAGCTCTCCTCAGGGGATCCAAGAGACCCAGTACTTC. This gives the protein CASSSPQGIQETQYF.

The rearrangement joins TRBV6-2 or TRBV6-3 to TRBJ2-7, with 14 bases identical to TRBD2. V lost 8 bases, J lost 1 base, and 4 bases stayed unmatched. CDR1 is MNHEY and CDR2 is SVGEGT in the germline V gene. The CDR3 is 15 amino acids. CDR3 residues: CASAGTSGGSYEQYF. The CDR3 DNA follows: TGTGCCAGCGCCGGGACTAGCGGGGGTTCCTACGAGCAGTACTTC.